A selection of T cell receptor beta chains follows, all from one sample in a study of beta chain features in type 1 diabetes. The repertoire was sequenced with immunoSEQ multiplex PCR; TCRdb's copy has only in-frame clones and lacks some. The sample has about 150,000 clones, around 8% seen once. Sequencing was carried out using central memory CD4+ T cells from blood. These receptors were taken from a middle-aged woman with type 1 diabetes. The conserved cysteine and the conserved F or W are not part of the CDR3 here.

V	J	CDR3
TRBV29-1	TRBJ2-6	SVGGTGTGNSGANVLT
TRBV20-1	TRBJ2-3	SAHTSNTQY
TRBV7-2	TRBJ2-7	ASRAQGYEQY
TRBV7-8	TRBJ2-1	ASSPYLTSGGGNEQF
TRBV28	TRBJ2-5	ASSPGGRETQY
TRBV4-3	TRBJ2-7	ASSRTGQGVYEQY
TRBV7-2	TRBJ2-2	ASSSVRSGELF
TRBV6-5	TRBJ2-1	ASSPGSGTDNEQF
TRBV27	TRBJ2-3	ASSLSYRGGRDTQY
TRBV6-5	TRBJ1-2	ASSGQYGYT
TRBV7-7	TRBJ2-5	ASSSNGGHETQY
TRBV6-1	TRBJ1-2	ASVSGRAYGYT
TRBV29-1	TRBJ2-3	SGWTGPNTDTQY
TRBV18	TRBJ1-1	ASSPDRVEAF
TRBV5-1	TRBJ1-4	ASSFRTGRATNEKLF
TRBV7-2	TRBJ1-5	ASSFLTGGTQPQH
TRBV28	TRBJ1-2	ASSLREGGNYGYT
TRBV30	TRBJ1-4	AWSFVDEKLF